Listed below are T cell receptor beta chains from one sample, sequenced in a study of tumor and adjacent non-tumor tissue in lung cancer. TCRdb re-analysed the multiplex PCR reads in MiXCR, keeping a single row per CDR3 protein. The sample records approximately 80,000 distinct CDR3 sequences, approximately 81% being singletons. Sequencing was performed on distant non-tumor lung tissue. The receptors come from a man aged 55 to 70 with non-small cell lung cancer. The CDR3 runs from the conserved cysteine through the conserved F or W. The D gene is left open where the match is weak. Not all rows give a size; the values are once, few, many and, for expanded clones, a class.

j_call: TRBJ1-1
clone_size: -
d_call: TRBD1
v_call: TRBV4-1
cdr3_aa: CASSHPRGEGEKNIEASF
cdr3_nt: TGCGCCAGCAGCCACCCCAGGGGGGAGGGAGAAAAGAACATTGAAGCTTCCTTT

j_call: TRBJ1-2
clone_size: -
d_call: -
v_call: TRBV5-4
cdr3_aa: CTNSRDEEGGYTF
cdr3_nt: TGTACCAACAGCCGGGACGAGGAGGGTGGCTACACCTTC

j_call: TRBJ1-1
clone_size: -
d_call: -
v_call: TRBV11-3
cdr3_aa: CASRSHGQKTEAFF
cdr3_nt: TGTGCAAGCAGATCGCACGGACAGAAGACTGAAGCTTTCTTT

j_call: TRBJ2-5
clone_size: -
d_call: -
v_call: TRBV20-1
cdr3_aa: CSARLTLTSVTQYF
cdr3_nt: TGCAGTGCTAGACTCACCCTCACCTCTGTGACCCAATACTTC

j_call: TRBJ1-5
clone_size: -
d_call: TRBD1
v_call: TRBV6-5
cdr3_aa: CTSCYSGQGSQHQHF
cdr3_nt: TGTACCAGCTGTTACAGTGGACAGGGTAGTCAGCACCAGCATTTT

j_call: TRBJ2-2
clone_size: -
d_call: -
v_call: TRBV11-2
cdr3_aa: CASGEGARSTWELFF
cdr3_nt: TGTGCCAGCGGCGAAGGTGCCCGAAGCACCTGGGAGCTGTTTTTT

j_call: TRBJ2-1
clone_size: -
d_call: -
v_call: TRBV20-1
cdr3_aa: CSVDSVGGQWNEQFF
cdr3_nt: TGCAGTGTTGACTCAGTGGGGGGGCAGTGGAATGAGCAGTTCTTC

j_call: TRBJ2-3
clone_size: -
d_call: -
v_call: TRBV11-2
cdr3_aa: CASSLDMVTDTQYF
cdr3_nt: TGTGCGAGCAGCTTAGATATGGTCACAGATACACAGTATTTT

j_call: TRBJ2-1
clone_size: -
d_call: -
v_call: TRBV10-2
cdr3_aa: CATYGVGPYNDQLF
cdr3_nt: TGCGCCACCTATGGGGTCGGTCCCTACAATGATCAGTTGTTC

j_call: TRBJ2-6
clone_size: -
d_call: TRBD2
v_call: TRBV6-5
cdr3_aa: CASSLAGASSEANVLTF
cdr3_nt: TGTGCCAGTAGCCTAGCGGGAGCCAGCTCCGAGGCCAACGTCCTGACTTTC

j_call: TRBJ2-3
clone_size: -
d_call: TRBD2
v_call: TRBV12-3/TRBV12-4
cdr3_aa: CGSSRGSGGVTGPYF
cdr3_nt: TGTGGTAGCAGTCGGGGGAGCGGGGGAGTCACGGGGCCGTATTTT

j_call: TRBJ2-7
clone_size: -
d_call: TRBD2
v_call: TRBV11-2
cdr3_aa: CASRRGREALSYEQYF
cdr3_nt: TGTGCCAGCAGACGTGGGAGGGAGGCTCTCTCCTACGAGCAGTACTTC

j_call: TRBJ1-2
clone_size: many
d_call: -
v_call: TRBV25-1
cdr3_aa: CASSEGAGLYGYTF
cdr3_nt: TGTGCCAGCAGTGAAGGGGCCGGACTATATGGCTACACCTTC

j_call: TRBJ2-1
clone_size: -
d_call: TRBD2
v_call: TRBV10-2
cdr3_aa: CASNGLAGALKEQFF
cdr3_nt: TGCGCAAGCAACGGACTAGCGGGAGCGCTAAAAGAGCAGTTTTTC

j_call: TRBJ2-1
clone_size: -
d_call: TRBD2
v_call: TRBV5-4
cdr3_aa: CTSSGGGRTRNEQFF
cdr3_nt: TGTACCAGCAGCGGGGGGGGGAGGACCAGAAATGAGCAGTTCTTC

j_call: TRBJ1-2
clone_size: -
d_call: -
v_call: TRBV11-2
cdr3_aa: CASSSLGGGAFSYTF
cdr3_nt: TGTGCCAGCAGCTCTCTTGGGGGCGGAGCCTTCAGCTACACCTTC

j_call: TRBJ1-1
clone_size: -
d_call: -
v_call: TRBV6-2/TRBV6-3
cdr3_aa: CANSYPYGNIETFF
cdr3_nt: TGTGCCAACAGTTACCCCTACGGGAACATTGAAACTTTCTTT

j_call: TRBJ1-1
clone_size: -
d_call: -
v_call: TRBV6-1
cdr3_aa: CASSSAASGTEAFF
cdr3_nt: TGTGCCAGCAGCTCCGCGGCGTCAGGCACAGAAGCTTTCTTT

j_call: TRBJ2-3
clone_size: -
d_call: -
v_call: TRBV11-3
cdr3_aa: CASSLDPLEVGGRTDMQYF
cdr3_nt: TGTGCCAGCAGCTTAGATCCCCTAGAAGTCGGGGGTCGCACAGATATGCAGTATTTT

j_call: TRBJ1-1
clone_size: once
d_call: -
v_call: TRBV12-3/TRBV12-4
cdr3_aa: CTISLVGLGMNTEAFF
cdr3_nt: TGTACCATCAGTTTGGTAGGATTAGGGATGAACACTGAAGCTTTCTTT

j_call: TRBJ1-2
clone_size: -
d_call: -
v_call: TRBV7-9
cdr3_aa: CASSFGGGFYYTF
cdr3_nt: TGTGCCAGCAGCTTTGGGGGTGGGTTTTACTACACCTTC

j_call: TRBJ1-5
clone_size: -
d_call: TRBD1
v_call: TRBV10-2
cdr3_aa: CASSLGRGRNQPEHF
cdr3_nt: TGCGCCAGCAGCCTAGGCAGGGGGCGGAATCAGCCCGAGCATTTT

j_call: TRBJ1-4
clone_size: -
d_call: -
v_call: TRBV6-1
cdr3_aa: CTSSEFTSFGASATNEKLFF
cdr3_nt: TGTACCAGTAGTGAATTTACTTCTTTCGGGGCCTCGGCAACTAATGAAAAATTGTTTTTT

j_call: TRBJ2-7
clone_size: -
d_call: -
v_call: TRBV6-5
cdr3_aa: CAAVTGKVYGQYF
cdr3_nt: TGTGCAGCTGTAACAGGGAAAGTTTACGGGCAGTACTTC

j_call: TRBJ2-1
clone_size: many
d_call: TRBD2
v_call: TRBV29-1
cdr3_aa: CSAHPGTSGSRQFF
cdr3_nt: TGCAGCGCGCATCCGGGGACTAGCGGGAGTCGGCAGTTCTTC

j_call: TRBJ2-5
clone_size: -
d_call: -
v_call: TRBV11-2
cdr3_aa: CASSAGQIQETEYF
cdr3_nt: TGTGCCAGCAGCGCTGGACAGATCCAAGAGACAGAGTACTTC

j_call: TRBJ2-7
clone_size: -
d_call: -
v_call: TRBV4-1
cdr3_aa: CARSEDRDYEQYF
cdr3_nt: TGCGCCAGGAGCGAAGACAGGGACTATGAGCAGTACTTC

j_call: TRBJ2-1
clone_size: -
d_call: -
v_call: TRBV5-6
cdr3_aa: CASTVRGSYNEQFF
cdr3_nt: TGTGCCAGCACCGTCCGGGGCTCTTACAATGAGCAGTTCTTC

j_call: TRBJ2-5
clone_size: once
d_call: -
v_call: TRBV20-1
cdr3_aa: CSARLSAHSEETQYF
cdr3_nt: TGCAGTGCTAGACTGTCGGCCCACTCGGAGGAGACACAGTACTTC

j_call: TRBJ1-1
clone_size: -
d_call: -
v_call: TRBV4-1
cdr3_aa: CTNRREGDTEAFF
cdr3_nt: TGCACCAACAGGCGCGAGGGGGACACTGAAGCTTTCTTT

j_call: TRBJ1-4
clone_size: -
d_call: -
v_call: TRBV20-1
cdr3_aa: CSTFTTFLARSEKLFF
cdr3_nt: TGCAGTACTTTCACGACATTCTTGGCCCGAAGTGAAAAACTGTTTTTT